These 12 T cell receptor beta chains were all obtained from the same sample, sequenced in a study of blood T cell repertoires in COVID-19. The assay was immunoSEQ multiplex PCR, and TCRdb's table has in-frame clones only and misses some. Of hundreds of thousands of clones in the sample, about 89% were seen once. Sequenced material: peripheral blood. Receptor source: a man in his fifties or sixties who had recovered from COVID-19.

V is TRBV7-2 and J is TRBJ1-2; 10 positions agree with TRBD1. From germline, CDR1 is SGHTA and CDR2 FQGNSA. The CDR3 runs 14 residues. With V trimmed by 6 bases and J by 2 bases, 3 bases remained unmatched. The CDR3 region is CASSSDRGNYGYTF. The CDR3 region has the DNA TGTGCCAGCAGTTCGGACAGGGGGAACTATGGCTACACCTTC.

The CDR3 nucleotides read TGTGCCACCAGCAAAGGGACAGGGGGTGCGGGGCCCCAGCATTTT. Protein sequence: CATSKGTGGAGPQHF. V is TRBV15 and J is TRBJ1-5, with 11 bases identical to TRBD1. CDR1 LNHNV and CDR2 YYDKDF come from the germline V gene (reference sequence). There are 15 residues in the CDR3. With V trimmed by 4 bases and J by 9 bases, 8 bases remained unmatched.

The J gene is TRBJ2-1, the V gene TRBV7-3; 9 bases are shared with TRBD1. This CDR3 contains 15 residues. CDR1 and CDR2 (germline): SGHTA, FQGTGA. V was pared by 3 bases and J by 7 bases, with 7 bases of the junction left unmatched. CDR3 region: CASSFPGQGVNEQFF. The CDR3 DNA reads as TGTGCCAGCAGCTTCCCGGGACAGGGAGTAAATGAGCAGTTCTTC. Filled out from reference TRBV7-3 and TRBJ2-1, the complete variable domain reads GAGVSQTPSNKVTEKGKYVELRCDPISGHTALYWYRQSLGQGPEFLIYFQGTGAADDSGLPNDRFFAVRPEGSVSTLKIQRTERGDSAVYLCASSFPGQGVNEQFFGPGTRLTVL.

The V call is TRBV6-5, the J call TRBJ2-2; the D gene is possibly TRBD2 (5 bases). Germline loops: CDR1 MNHEY, CDR2 SVGAGI. This CDR3 spans 14 amino acids. Trimming stripped 8 bases from V and 0 bases from J, with 10 bases between. The chain's CDR3 is CASRADTNTGELFF. The CDR3 DNA is TGTGCCAGCCGAGCGGATACGAACACCGGGGAGCTGTTTTTT.

The genes are TRBV7-2 and TRBJ1-2, with D maybe TRBD1 (6 bases). Per the germline V gene, CDR1 is SGHTA and CDR2 is FQGNSA. The V end lost 1 base, the J end lost 7 bases, and 13 bases lay between the germline ends. The CDR3 totals 14 residues. CDR3 sequence (DNA): TGTGCCAGCAGCTTAGGGGCAGGGGCCGGTGGCTACACCTTC. It encodes CASSLGAGAGGYTF.

This chain links TRBV12-5 with TRBJ2-1; 10 positions agree with TRBD2. Trimming removed 0 bases from V and 6 bases from J; junction bases left unmatched: 2. This CDR3 region has 15 residues. Germline V lookup: CDR1 LGHNT, CDR2 FRNRAP. The CDR3 here is CASGLVLAGPNEQFF. In nucleotides, the CDR3 is TGTGCTAGTGGTTTGGTACTAGCGGGGCCCAATGAGCAGTTCTTC.

The CDR3 loop is CASSARGQGAYEQYF. In DNA form, the CDR3 reads TGTGCCAGCAGCGCTAGGGGACAGGGTGCCTACGAGCAGTACTTC. V and J are TRBV9 and TRBJ2-7; 9 bases are a match to TRBD1. Germline V gene lookup returns CDR1 SGDLS and CDR2 YYNGEE. The V segment lost 3 bases and the J segment 2 bases; nucleotides outside the gene matches: 6. The CDR3 has 15 amino acids.

The chain joins TRBV6-1 to TRBJ1-2; TRBD1 is a possible D gene (6 bases). V was cut by 1 base and J by 5 bases, with 14 bases left in between. Germline V gene sequence: CDR1 MNHNS, CDR2 SASEGT. The CDR3 contains 15 residues. In DNA, the CDR3 is TGTGCCAGCAGTGAAGGGAACAGGGTAGGGTATGGCTACACCTTC. Translated, it gives CASSEGNRVGYGYTF.

Note on this clone: This sequence is one base from a far larger clone and is likely a read error. This CDR3 is also generated by other DNA sequences in the sample. This chain connects TRBV28 to TRBJ1-2; TRBD1 matches at 10 bases. Germline trimming cut 4 bases from V and 2 bases from J; bases unmatched to any gene: 1. The length of the CDR3 is 14 residues. The germline gives CDR1 MDHEN, CDR2 SYDVKM. The CDR3 is CASSSGQGNYGYTF. For the CDR3, the DNA is TGTGCCAGCAGTTCGGGACAGGGGAACTATGGCTACACCTTC.

The CDR3 loop is CASTSGTLPQYF. CDR3 nucleotide sequence: TGTGCCAGCACCTCCGGGACACTACCGCAGTATTTT. This chain links TRBV3-1 (or the pseudogene TRBV3-2) with TRBJ2-3; maybe TRBD1 (6 bases). The germline V gene encodes CDR1 LGHDT and CDR2 YNNKEL (reference sequence). This CDR3 is built from 12 residues. V gave up 7 bases and J gave up 10 bases, with 15 bases separating them.

V is TRBV4-1 and J is TRBJ1-1; TRBD1 might be the D (5 bases). This CDR3 region has 15 residues. Per germline, CDR1 MGHRA and CDR2 YSYEKL. Deletions cut 4 bases from V and 5 bases from J, with 17 bases between. The CDR3 bases are TGCGCCAGCAGCCGGAGTCGCGTTGGGGCGACTGAAGCTTTCTTT. Amino acid sequence: CASSRSRVGATEAFF.

The chain couples TRBV11-3 to TRBJ2-2; 7 bases map to TRBD2. Germline trimming cut 5 bases from V and 5 bases from J; bases unmatched to any gene: 5. The CDR3 covers 14 residues. Germline V CDR1 and CDR2: SGHNT, YENEEA. The CDR3 DNA sequence: TGTGCCAGCAGCCCGAGCGGGGTAACCGGGGAGCTGTTTTTT. As protein: CASSPSGVTGELFF.